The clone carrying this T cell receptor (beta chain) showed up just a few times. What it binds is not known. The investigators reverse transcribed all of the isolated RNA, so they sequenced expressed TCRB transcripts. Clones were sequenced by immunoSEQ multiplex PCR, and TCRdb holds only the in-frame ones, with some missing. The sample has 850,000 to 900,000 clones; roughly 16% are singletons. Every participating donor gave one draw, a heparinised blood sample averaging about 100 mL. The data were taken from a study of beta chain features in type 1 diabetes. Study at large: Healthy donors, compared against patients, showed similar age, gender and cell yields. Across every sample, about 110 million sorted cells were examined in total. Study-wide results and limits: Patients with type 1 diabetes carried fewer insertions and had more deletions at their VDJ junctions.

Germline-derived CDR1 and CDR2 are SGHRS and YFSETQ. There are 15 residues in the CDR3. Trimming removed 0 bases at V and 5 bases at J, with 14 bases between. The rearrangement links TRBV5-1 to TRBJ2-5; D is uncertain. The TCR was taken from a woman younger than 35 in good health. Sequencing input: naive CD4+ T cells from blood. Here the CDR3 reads CASSLGAGVSETQYF. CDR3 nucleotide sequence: TGCGCCAGCAGCTTGGGCGCTGGGGTCTCGGAGACCCAGTACTTC.